Below, one TCR beta chain is given with its context. What it recognizes is unknown. The study ran its PCR with 60 Vbeta and 13 Jbeta primers. Assay: immunoSEQ multiplex PCR; the TCRdb copy retains only in-frame clones and omits some. The data contain 100,000 to 150,000 clones, 78% of them singletons. This specimen comes from a study of cytomegalovirus exposure and HLA in healthy donors. Trimming removed 0 bases from V and 9 bases from J, with 6 bases in between. This CDR3 is built from 11 residues. The germline CDR1 and CDR2 sequences are GTSNPN and SVGIG (reference sequence). Study-level findings and limits: Specificity for CMV antigens was confirmed in vitro for a few of the CMV-associated chains. The study flagged around 150 TCR beta chains as cytomegalovirus-associated. In a later analysis, TCR beta V- and J-gene trimming showed a link to a missense DCLRE1C variant. Reports showed the classifier diagnosing cytomegalovirus status with high specificity and sensitivity.

The source material was PBMCs. This receptor was obtained from a man aged 25-45 years in good health and CMV-seropositive. The genes are TRBV30 and TRBJ1-5, with D possibly matching TRBD1 (5 bases). The CDR3 sequence is CAWSVGGPQHF. CDR3 nucleotides: TGTGCCTGGAGTGTGGGGGGGCCCCAGCATTTT.